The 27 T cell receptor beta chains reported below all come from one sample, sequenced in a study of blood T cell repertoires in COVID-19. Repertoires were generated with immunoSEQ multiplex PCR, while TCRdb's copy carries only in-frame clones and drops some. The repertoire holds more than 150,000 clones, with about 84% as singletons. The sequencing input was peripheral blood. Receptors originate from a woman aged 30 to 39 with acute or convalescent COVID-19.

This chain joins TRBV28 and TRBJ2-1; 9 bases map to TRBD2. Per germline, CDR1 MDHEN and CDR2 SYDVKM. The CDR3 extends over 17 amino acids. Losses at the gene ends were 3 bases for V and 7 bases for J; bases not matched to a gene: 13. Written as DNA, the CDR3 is TGTGCCAGCAGTTTCCCGGTTCTCGCGGGAGGGCCGAATGAGCAGTTCTTC. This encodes CASSFPVLAGGPNEQFF.

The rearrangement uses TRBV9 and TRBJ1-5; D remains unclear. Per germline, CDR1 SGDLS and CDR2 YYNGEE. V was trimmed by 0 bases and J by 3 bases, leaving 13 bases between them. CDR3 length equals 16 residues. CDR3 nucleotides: TGTGCCAGCAGCGTAGAGAAGGCAGGATACAATCAGCCCCAGCATTTT. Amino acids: CASSVEKAGYNQPQHF.

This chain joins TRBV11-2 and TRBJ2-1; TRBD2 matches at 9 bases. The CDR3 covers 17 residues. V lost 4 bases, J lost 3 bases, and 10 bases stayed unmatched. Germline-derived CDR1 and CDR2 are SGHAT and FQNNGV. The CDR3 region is CASSSTQGSGSYNEQFF. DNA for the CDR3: TGTGCCAGCAGCTCCACCCAAGGTAGCGGGAGCTACAATGAGCAGTTCTTC.

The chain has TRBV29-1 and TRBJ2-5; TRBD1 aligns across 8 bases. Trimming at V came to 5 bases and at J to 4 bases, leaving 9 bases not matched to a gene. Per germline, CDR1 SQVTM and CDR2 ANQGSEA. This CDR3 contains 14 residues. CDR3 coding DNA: TGCAGCGTTAAGGACAGGGCTAGGGGAGAGACCCAGTACTTC. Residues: CSVKDRARGETQYF.

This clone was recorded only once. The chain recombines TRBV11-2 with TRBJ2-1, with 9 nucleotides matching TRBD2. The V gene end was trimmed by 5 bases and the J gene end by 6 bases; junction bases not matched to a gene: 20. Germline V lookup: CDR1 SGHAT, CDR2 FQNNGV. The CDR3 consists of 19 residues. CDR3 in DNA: TGTGCCAGCAGCACGGACAGTCGCATGGGGGCGGGAGGGGGCAATGAGCAGTTCTTC. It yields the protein CASSTDSRMGAGGGNEQFF.

The CDR3 spells CASSSRTGGQETQYF. CDR3 nucleotide sequence: TGTGCCAGTAGTTCTAGGACAGGGGGCCAAGAGACCCAGTACTTC. The chain joins TRBV19 to TRBJ2-5; 10 bases line up with TRBD1. The trim removed 5 bases at V and 1 base at J, leaving 4 bases unmatched. The CDR3 spans 15 residues. CDR1 and CDR2 (germline): LNHDA, SQIVND (reference sequence).

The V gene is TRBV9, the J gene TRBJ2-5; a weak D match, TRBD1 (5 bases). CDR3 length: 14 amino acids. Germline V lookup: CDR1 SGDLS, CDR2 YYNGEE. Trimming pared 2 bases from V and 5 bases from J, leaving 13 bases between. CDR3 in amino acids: CASSVPGHGETQYF. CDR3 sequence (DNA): TGTGCCAGCAGCGTGCCAGGGCACGGTGAGACCCAGTACTTC.

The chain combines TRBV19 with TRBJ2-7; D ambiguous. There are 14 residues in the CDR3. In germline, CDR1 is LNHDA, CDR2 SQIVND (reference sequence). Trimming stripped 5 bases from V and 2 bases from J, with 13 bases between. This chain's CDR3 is CASSVNSLAYEQYF. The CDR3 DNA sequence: TGTGCCAGTAGTGTAAACTCGTTGGCCTACGAGCAGTACTTC. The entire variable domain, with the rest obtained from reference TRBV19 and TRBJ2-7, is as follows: DGGITQSPKYLFRKEGQNVTLSCEQNLNHDAMYWYRQDPGQGLRLIYYSQIVNDFQKGDIAEGYSVSREKKESFPLTVTSAQKNPTAFYLCASSVNSLAYEQYFGPGTRLTVT.

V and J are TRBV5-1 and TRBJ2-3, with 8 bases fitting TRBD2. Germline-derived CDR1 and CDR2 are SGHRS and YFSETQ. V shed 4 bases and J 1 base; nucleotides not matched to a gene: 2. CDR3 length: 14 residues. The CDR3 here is CASSQLAGTDTQYF. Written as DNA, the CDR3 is TGCGCCAGCAGCCAACTAGCGGGCACAGATACGCAGTATTTT.

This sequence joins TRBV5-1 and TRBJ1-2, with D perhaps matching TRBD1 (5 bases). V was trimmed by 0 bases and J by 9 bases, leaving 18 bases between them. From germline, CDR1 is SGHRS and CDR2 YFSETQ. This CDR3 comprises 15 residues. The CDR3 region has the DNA TGCGCCAGCAGCTTGGTTGGCCAAGGGGCGGGGAGCTACACCTTC. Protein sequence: CASSLVGQGAGSYTF.

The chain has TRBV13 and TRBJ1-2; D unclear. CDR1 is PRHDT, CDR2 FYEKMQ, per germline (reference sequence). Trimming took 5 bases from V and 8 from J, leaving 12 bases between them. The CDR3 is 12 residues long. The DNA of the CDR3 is TGTGCCAGCAGCATCCTCTTGGAGGGCTACACCTTC. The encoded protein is CASSILLEGYTF.

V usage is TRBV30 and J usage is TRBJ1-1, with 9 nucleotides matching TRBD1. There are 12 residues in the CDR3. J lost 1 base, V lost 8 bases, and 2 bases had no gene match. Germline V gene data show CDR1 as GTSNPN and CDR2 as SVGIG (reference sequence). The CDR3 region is CAGDRENTEAFF. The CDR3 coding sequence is TGTGCCGGGGACAGGGAGAACACTGAAGCTTTCTTT.

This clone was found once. As DNA, the CDR3 is TGCGCCAGCAGCTTACAACAGGCGACCACAGATACGCAGTATTTT. Protein: CASSLQQATTDTQYF. This chain connects TRBV5-1 to TRBJ2-3; D perhaps matches TRBD1 (5 bases). CDR1 and CDR2 (germline): SGHRS, YFSETQ. The CDR3 consists of 15 residues. V shed 2 bases and J shed 2 bases, with 12 bases lying between them. The complete variable domain, with remaining parts taken from reference TRBV5-1 and TRBJ2-3, reads KAGVTQTPRYLIKTRGQQVTLSCSPISGHRSVSWYQQTPGQGLQFLFEYFSETQRNKGNFPGRFSGRQFSNSRSEMNVSTLELGDSALYLCASSLQQATTDTQYFGPGTRLTVL.

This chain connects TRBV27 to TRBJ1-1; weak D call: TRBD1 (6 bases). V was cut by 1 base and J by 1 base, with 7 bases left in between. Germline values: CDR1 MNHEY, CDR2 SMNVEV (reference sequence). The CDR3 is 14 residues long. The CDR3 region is CASSLFRGNTEAFF. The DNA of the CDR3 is TGTGCCAGCAGTTTATTCAGGGGGAACACTGAAGCTTTCTTT.

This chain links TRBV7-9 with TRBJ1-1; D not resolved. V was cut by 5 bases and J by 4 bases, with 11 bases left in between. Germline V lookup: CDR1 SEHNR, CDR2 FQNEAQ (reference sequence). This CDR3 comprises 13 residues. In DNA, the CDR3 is TGTGCCAGCAGCCGCGGCATTCGCACTGAAGCTTTCTTT. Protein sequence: CASSRGIRTEAFF. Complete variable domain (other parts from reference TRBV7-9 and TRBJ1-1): DTGVSQNPRHKITKRGQNVTFRCDPISEHNRLYWYRQTLGQGPEFLTYFQNEAQLEKSRLLSDRFSAERPKGSFSTLEIQRTEQGDSAMYLCASSRGIRTEAFFGQGTRLTVV.

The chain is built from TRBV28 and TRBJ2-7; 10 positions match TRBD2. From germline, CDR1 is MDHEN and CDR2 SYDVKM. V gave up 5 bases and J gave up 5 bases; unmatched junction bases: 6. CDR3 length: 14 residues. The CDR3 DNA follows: TGTGCCAGCAGTCTACTAGCGGGAAATAACGAGCAGTACTTC. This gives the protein CASSLLAGNNEQYF.

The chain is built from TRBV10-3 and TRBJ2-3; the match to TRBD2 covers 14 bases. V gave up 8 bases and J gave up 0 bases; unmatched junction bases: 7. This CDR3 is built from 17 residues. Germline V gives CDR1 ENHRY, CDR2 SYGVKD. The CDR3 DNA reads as TGTGCCATCGCCCGGACTAGCGGGGGGACCAGCACAGATACGCAGTATTTT. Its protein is CAIARTSGGTSTDTQYF.

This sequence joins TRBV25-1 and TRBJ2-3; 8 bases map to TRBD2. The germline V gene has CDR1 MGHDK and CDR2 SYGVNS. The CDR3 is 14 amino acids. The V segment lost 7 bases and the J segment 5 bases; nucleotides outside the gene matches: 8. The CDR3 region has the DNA TGTGCCAGCAAACGGGGGGGAAGGTTAGATACGCAGTATTTT. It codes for CASKRGGRLDTQYF.

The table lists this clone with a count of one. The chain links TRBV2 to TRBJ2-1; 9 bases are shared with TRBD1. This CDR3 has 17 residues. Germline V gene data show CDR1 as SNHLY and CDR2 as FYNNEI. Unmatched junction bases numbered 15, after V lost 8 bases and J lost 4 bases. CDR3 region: CASGGTGRLVGYNEQFF. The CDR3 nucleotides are TGTGCCAGCGGCGGGACAGGGAGGTTAGTGGGTTACAATGAGCAGTTCTTC.

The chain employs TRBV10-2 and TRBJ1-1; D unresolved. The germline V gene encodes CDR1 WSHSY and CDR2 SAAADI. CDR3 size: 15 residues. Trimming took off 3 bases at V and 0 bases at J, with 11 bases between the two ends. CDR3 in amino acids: CASSDSVTMNTEAFF. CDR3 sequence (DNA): TGCGCCAGCAGTGACTCAGTAACCATGAACACTGAAGCTTTCTTT.

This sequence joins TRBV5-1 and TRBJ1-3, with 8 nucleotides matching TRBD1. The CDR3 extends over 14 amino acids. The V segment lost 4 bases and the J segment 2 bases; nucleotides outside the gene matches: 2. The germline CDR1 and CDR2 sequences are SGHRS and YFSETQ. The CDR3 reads CASSQQGAGNTIYF. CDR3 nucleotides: TGCGCCAGCAGCCAACAGGGGGCTGGAAACACCATATATTTT.

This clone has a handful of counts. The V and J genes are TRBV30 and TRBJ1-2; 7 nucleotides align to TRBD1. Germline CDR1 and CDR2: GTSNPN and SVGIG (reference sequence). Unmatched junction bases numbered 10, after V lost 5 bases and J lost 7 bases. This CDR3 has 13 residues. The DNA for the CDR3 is TGTGCCTGGTCGGCAGGGGGGACAGTTGGCTACACCTTC. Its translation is CAWSAGGTVGYTF.

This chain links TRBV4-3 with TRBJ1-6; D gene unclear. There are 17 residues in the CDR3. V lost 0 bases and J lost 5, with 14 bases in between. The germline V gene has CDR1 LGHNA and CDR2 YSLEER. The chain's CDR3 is CASSQEPRLSHNSPLHF. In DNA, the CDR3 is TGCGCCAGCAGCCAAGAACCCAGGCTGTCCCATAATTCACCCCTCCACTTT.

The CDR3 nucleotides are TGTGCCAGCAGTCCCCTTTCACTGGGAAACACCATATATTTT. Translated: CASSPLSLGNTIYF. This chain links TRBV28 with TRBJ1-3; no firm D call. V dropped 5 bases and J dropped 4 bases, with 12 bases sitting between them. This CDR3 has 14 amino acids. Germline V gives CDR1 MDHEN, CDR2 SYDVKM.

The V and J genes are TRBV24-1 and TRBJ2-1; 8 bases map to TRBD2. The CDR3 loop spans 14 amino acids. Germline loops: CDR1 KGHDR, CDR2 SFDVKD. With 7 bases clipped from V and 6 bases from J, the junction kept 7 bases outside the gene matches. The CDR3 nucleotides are TGTGCCACCAGGGCAGCGGGAGAGAGCAATGAGCAGTTCTTC. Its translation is CATRAAGESNEQFF.

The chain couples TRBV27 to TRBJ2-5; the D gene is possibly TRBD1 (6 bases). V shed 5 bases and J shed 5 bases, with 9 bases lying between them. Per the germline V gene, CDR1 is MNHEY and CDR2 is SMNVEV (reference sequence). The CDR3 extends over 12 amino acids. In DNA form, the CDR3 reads TGTGCCAGCAGTCCGCAGGGGGAGACCCAGTACTTC. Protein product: CASSPQGETQYF.

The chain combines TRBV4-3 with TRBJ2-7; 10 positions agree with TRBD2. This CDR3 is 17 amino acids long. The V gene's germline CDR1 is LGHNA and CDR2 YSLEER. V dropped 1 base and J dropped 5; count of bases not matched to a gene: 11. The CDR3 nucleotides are TGCGCCAGCAGCCAAGTACTCCCGGGACTAGCGATCGACGAGCAGTACTTC. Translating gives CASSQVLPGLAIDEQYF.